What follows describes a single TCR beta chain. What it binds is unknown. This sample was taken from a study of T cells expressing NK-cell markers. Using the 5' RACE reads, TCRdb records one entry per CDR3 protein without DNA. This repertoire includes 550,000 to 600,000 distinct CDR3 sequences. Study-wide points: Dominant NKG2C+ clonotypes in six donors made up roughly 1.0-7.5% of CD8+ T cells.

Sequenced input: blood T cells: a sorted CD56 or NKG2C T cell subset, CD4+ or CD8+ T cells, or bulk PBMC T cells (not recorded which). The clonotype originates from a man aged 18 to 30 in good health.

CDR3 loop: CATSPTRNEQFF. This chain connects TRBV15 to TRBJ2-1; the D gene TCRdb calls, TRBD2, cannot be checked with no DNA. Germline CDR1 reads LNHNV; CDR2 reads YYDKDF (reference sequence). This CDR3 region has 12 residues.